The next 31 T cell receptor beta chains were all read from a single sample in a study of blood T cell repertoires in COVID-19. The protocol was immunoSEQ multiplex PCR, while the TCRdb copy is restricted to in-frame clones and leaves out a portion. The sample carries roughly 100,000 clones, roughly 90% recorded once. The material sequenced was peripheral blood. These receptors originate from a woman aged 55-69 years with acute or convalescent COVID-19.

V usage is TRBV3-1 (or the pseudogene TRBV3-2) and J usage is TRBJ1-5; unclear D gene. The CDR3 totals 13 residues. Germline assignment: CDR1 LGHDT and CDR2 YNNKEL (reference sequence). Trimming left V 2 bases short and J 4 bases short, with 6 bases between. The CDR3 here is CASSQRGNQPQHF. Written as DNA, the CDR3 is TGTGCCAGCAGCCAACGCGGTAATCAGCCCCAGCATTTT.

This sequence joins TRBV6-5 and TRBJ2-2; D not resolved. V was trimmed by 0 bases and J by 5 bases, leaving 10 bases between them. Germline V lookup: CDR1 MNHEY, CDR2 SVGAGI. The CDR3 consists of 15 residues. CDR3 in DNA: TGTGCCAGCAGTTACTCGCCGGGTGGAACCGGGGAGCTGTTTTTT. Encoded protein: CASSYSPGGTGELFF.

About this clone: Other nucleotide sequences in the sample specify the same CDR3. The rearrangement joins TRBV5-1 to TRBJ1-1; 8 positions match TRBD1. Germline loops: CDR1 SGHRS, CDR2 YFSETQ. This CDR3 spans 15 amino acids. After removal of 2 bases from V and 1 base from J, the junction contained 4 bases not matched to a gene. As DNA, the CDR3 is TGCGCCAGCAGCTTAACGGGGACAGGGAACACTGAAGCTTTCTTT. It translates to CASSLTGTGNTEAFF.

CDR3 nucleotide sequence: TGTGCCAGCAGCCCAGACAGGGGGATAGAGACCCAGTACTTC. It encodes CASSPDRGIETQYF. The chain recombines TRBV28 with TRBJ2-5, with TRBD1 matching over 9 bases. Unmatched junction bases numbered 6, after V lost 6 bases and J lost 4 bases. There are 14 residues in the CDR3. Looked up from germline, CDR1 is MDHEN and CDR2 is SYDVKM.

The chain employs TRBV5-1 and TRBJ2-1; TRBD2 aligns across 10 bases. V was pared by 0 bases and J by 8 bases, with 5 bases of the junction left unmatched. The CDR3 has 15 residues. Germline-derived CDR1 and CDR2 are SGHRS and YFSETQ. For the CDR3, the DNA is TGCGCCAGCAGCTTGGCTAGCGGGGGAGGGGATGAGCAGTTCTTC. Translation: CASSLASGGGDEQFF.

The count of this clone is one. The chain has TRBV28 and TRBJ2-5; D is perhaps TRBD2 (6 bases). The CDR3 length is 16 residues. Trimming took 9 bases from V and 4 from J, leaving 24 bases between them. Germline CDR1 and CDR2: MDHEN and SYDVKM. DNA for the CDR3: TGTGCCAGTACTACCCCCGGGACTGGAGAAAGAGAGACCCAGTACTTC. Protein product: CASTTPGTGERETQYF.

The chain is built from TRBV19 and TRBJ1-5; D is unresolved. CDR3 length: 14 residues. V was clipped by 8 bases and J by 1 base, with 12 bases between them. Germline assignment: CDR1 LNHDA and CDR2 SQIVND (reference sequence). CDR3 nucleotide sequence: TGTGCCAGTCATGAGGGCTTAAGCAATCAGCCCCAGCATTTT. Its protein is CASHEGLSNQPQHF.

This chain connects TRBV10-3 to TRBJ1-2; 8 bases are a match to TRBD1. The junction had 7 bases not matched to a gene; V was cut back by 2 bases and J by 5 bases. The CDR3 consists of 15 residues. Per the germline V gene, CDR1 is ENHRY and CDR2 is SYGVKD. CDR3 DNA sequence: TGTGCCATCAGTGAGCCGTCACAGGGGGTGTATGGCTACACCTTC. Encoded protein: CAISEPSQGVYGYTF.

The chain has TRBV3-1 (or the pseudogene TRBV3-2) and TRBJ1-2; D is unclear. With 6 bases removed from V and 0 bases from J, the gap between germline ends came to 8 bases. CDR1 LGHDT and CDR2 YNNKEL come from the germline V gene (reference sequence). This CDR3 contains 13 residues. In nucleotides, the CDR3 is TGTGCCAGCAGTCCTAATCCTAACTATGGCTACACCTTC. It codes for CASSPNPNYGYTF.

The chain recombines TRBV5-1 with TRBJ2-1; 13 bases map to TRBD2. This CDR3 has 15 residues. V was clipped by 4 bases and J by 5 bases; unmatched bases: 3. Germline CDR1 is SGHRS and CDR2 is YFSETQ. This CDR3 is CASSPGTSGNNEQFF. The CDR3 coding sequence is TGCGCCAGCAGCCCAGGGACTAGCGGGAACAATGAGCAGTTCTTC.

The chain joins TRBV7-9 to TRBJ2-5; TRBD2 agrees at 14 bases. CDR3 length equals 19 residues. The germline CDR1 and CDR2 sequences are SEHNR and FQNEAQ (reference sequence). V lost 6 bases and J lost 1; bases outside the gene matches: 13. The CDR3 nucleotides are TGTGCCAGCAGTGCTGTCGCCGGGACTAGCGGGAGAATCCAAGAGACCCAGTACTTC. Its translation is CASSAVAGTSGRIQETQYF.

The chain recombines TRBV5-1 with TRBJ1-2; no clear D gene. V was pared by 0 bases and J by 4 bases, with 7 bases between. The CDR3 has 13 residues. Per germline, CDR1 SGHRS and CDR2 YFSETQ. The CDR3 sequence: CASSLGLTYGYTF. CDR3 coding DNA: TGCGCCAGCAGCTTGGGGCTCACCTATGGCTACACCTTC.

This chain links TRBV27 with TRBJ1-5, with D unclear. The V gene lost 6 bases and the J gene lost 0 bases, with 9 bases spanning the gap. The CDR3 is 14 residues long. Germline values: CDR1 MNHEY, CDR2 SMNVEV (reference sequence). CDR3: CASRSPYSNQPQHF. In DNA form, the CDR3 reads TGTGCCAGCAGGTCACCCTATAGCAATCAGCCCCAGCATTTT.

The chain employs TRBV30 and TRBJ1-5, with a tentative D call TRBD1 (5 bases). The germline gives CDR1 GTSNPN, CDR2 SVGIG (reference sequence). V dropped 4 bases and J dropped 6 bases, with 13 bases sitting between them. The CDR3 is made up of 13 amino acids. The CDR3 loop reads CAWTRGVGQPQHF. The CDR3 nucleotides read TGTGCCTGGACGCGGGGGGTAGGTCAGCCCCAGCATTTT.

V usage is TRBV12-3 or TRBV12-4 and J usage is TRBJ1-1; weak D call: TRBD1 (5 bases). V lost 3 bases, J lost 6 bases, and 8 bases lay in between. This CDR3 comprises 12 residues. In nucleotides, the CDR3 is TGTGCCAGCAGTTTGGTCAGGGCTGAAGCTTTCTTT. Its translation is CASSLVRAEAFF.

This chain uses TRBV11-2 with TRBJ2-1, with 11 bases identical to TRBD2. Per germline, CDR1 SGHAT and CDR2 FQNNGV. CDR3 size: 15 residues. V lost 1 base, J lost 10 bases, and 6 bases stayed unmatched. CDR3 bases: TGTGCCAGCAGCTTAGTCCTAGCGGGAGGCGGGGAGCAGTTCTTC. Protein: CASSLVLAGGGEQFF.

This chain links TRBV6-5 with TRBJ1-2; a possible D gene is TRBD1 (5 bases). This CDR3 contains 14 residues. The V gene's germline CDR1 is MNHEY and CDR2 SVGAGI. V lost 6 bases and J lost 4, with 15 bases in between. The CDR3 DNA reads as TGTGCCAGCAGCTCACGCGGGGCCGCCTATGGCTACACCTTC. It encodes CASSSRGAAYGYTF.

The rearrangement uses TRBV6-5 and TRBJ2-1; D may be TRBD2 (6 bases). Per germline, CDR1 MNHEY and CDR2 SVGAGI. V was shortened by 2 bases and J by 5 bases, with 13 bases between the two germline ends. The CDR3 extends over 15 amino acids. DNA of the CDR3: TGTGCCAGCAGTTACACCTCTAGCGTAAACAATGAGCAGTTCTTC. It is translated as CASSYTSSVNNEQFF.

This clone is a singleton in its sample. The V and J genes are TRBV2 and TRBJ1-4; D possibly corresponds to TRBD1 (5 bases). V gave up 4 bases and J gave up 5 bases, with 11 bases separating them. Germline V lookup: CDR1 SNHLY, CDR2 FYNNEI. This CDR3 spans 14 amino acids. The CDR3 nucleotides read TGTGCCAGCAGTGGGGGGACTCCCAATGAAAAACTGTTTTTT. Translation: CASSGGTPNEKLFF.

This chain links TRBV2 with TRBJ2-3; a weak D match, TRBD2 (6 bases). From germline, CDR1 is SNHLY and CDR2 FYNNEI. With 4 bases removed from V and 0 bases from J, the gap between germline ends came to 11 bases. This CDR3 has 15 residues. CDR3 nucleotide sequence: TGTGCCAGCAGTGGGAGGGCTACTAGCACAGATACGCAGTATTTT. Translation gives CASSGRATSTDTQYF.

The chain combines TRBV5-8 with TRBJ2-5, with D perhaps TRBD2 (5 bases). There are 15 residues in the CDR3. Trimming cost V 4 bases and J 6 bases, with 19 bases left between them. Germline V gene sequence: CDR1 SGHTS, CDR2 YDEGEE. Written as DNA, the CDR3 is TGTGCCAGCAGCCTAGGCTCGGGAAGTGAAAAGACCCAGTACTTC. Amino acid sequence: CASSLGSGSEKTQYF.

This clone is a singleton in its sample. V is TRBV28 and J is TRBJ1-2; D perhaps matches TRBD1 (6 bases). There are 16 residues in the CDR3. In germline, CDR1 is MDHEN, CDR2 SYDVKM. The germline V and J ends were trimmed by 7 bases and 6 bases, with 24 bases remaining between them. The CDR3 nucleotides read TGTGCCAGCACCCCCCTGAGGACAGCGGGATGGAATGGCTACACCTTC. Protein product: CASTPLRTAGWNGYTF.

This chain connects TRBV29-1 to TRBJ1-2; 8 bases are a match to TRBD1. The CDR3 contains 12 residues. Germline-derived CDR1 and CDR2 are SQVTM and ANQGSEA. V was clipped by 3 bases and J by 7 bases; unmatched bases: 4. The CDR3 DNA sequence: TGCAGCGTTGAGCAGGGGGCGGGTGGCTACACCTTC. This gives the protein CSVEQGAGGYTF.

The chain employs TRBV7-9 and TRBJ2-3; the match to TRBD1 covers 7 bases. The germline CDR1 and CDR2 sequences are SEHNR and FQNEAQ (reference sequence). The CDR3 runs 15 residues. The ends lost 0 bases at V and 3 bases at J; junction bases unmatched: 3. The CDR3 region is CASSLAPTGTDTQYF. CDR3 coding DNA: TGTGCCAGCAGCTTAGCCCCGACAGGGACAGATACGCAGTATTTT.

The chain carries TRBV5-1 and TRBJ2-3; 7 nucleotides line up with TRBD1. V dropped 3 bases and J dropped 3; count of bases not matched to a gene: 4. The CDR3 runs 14 residues. Germline V gene data show CDR1 as SGHRS and CDR2 as YFSETQ. As DNA, the CDR3 is TGCGCCAGCAGCTCACAGGGGTTGACAGATACGCAGTATTTT. Translating it yields CASSSQGLTDTQYF.

The chain recombines TRBV10-3 with TRBJ2-7; D gene unclear. There are 13 residues in the CDR3. Trimming shortened V by 0 bases and J by 6 bases, and 9 bases separated the two germline ends. Germline-derived CDR1 and CDR2 are ENHRY and SYGVKD. The CDR3 DNA reads as TGTGCCATCAGTGAGTCCGAGTTCCGCGAGCAGTACGTC. Residues: CAISESEFREQYV.

V usage is TRBV2 and J usage is TRBJ1-5, with 9 bases lining up with TRBD1. Germline V lookup: CDR1 SNHLY, CDR2 FYNNEI. CDR3 length: 15 amino acids. J lost 1 base, V lost 6 bases, and 4 bases had no gene match. CDR3 protein: CASREQGASNQPQHF. CDR3 nucleotide sequence: TGTGCCAGCAGAGAACAGGGGGCGAGCAATCAGCCCCAGCATTTT.

The V and J genes are TRBV5-1 and TRBJ1-4; D might be TRBD1 (6 bases). The CDR3 extends over 17 amino acids. Trimming took 4 bases from V and 2 from J, leaving 18 bases between them. In germline, CDR1 is SGHRS, CDR2 YFSETQ. The CDR3 loop is CASSLGGSGSTNEKLFF. For the CDR3, the DNA is TGCGCCAGCAGCCTGGGGGGCTCTGGGTCGACTAATGAAAAACTGTTTTTT.

Only one count was recorded for this clone. The rearrangement links TRBV28 to TRBJ1-2, with 7 bases identical to TRBD1. The CDR3 consists of 12 residues. The ends lost 3 bases at V and 7 bases at J; junction bases unmatched: 2. The germline V gene encodes CDR1 MDHEN and CDR2 SYDVKM. The CDR3 DNA reads TGTGCCAGCAGTTTGACAGGGCCTGGCTACACCTTC. Translation gives CASSLTGPGYTF.

The genes are TRBV14 and TRBJ2-3; 9 positions agree with TRBD2. V dropped 0 bases and J dropped 5; count of bases not matched to a gene: 6. The CDR3 totals 16 residues. Germline V lookup: CDR1 SGHDN, CDR2 FVKESK. The CDR3: CASSQDLSGRLDTQYF. CDR3 in DNA: TGTGCCAGCAGCCAAGATCTGAGCGGGAGGTTAGATACGCAGTATTTT. The whole variable domain, remainder taken from reference TRBV14 and TRBJ2-3, is EAGVTQFPSHSVIEKGQTVTLRCDPISGHDNLYWYRRVMGKEIKFLLHFVKESKQDESGMPNNRFLAERTGGTYSTLKVQPAELEDSGVYFCASSQDLSGRLDTQYFGPGTRLTVL.

The chain is built from TRBV25-1 and TRBJ2-1; D gene unclear. Germline assignment: CDR1 MGHDK and CDR2 SYGVNS. The CDR3 length is 11 residues. The ends were cut back, 1 base at V and 8 bases at J, with 3 bases in the middle. The CDR3 region is CASSEFYEQFF. The CDR3 region has the DNA TGTGCCAGCAGTGAATTCTATGAGCAGTTCTTC.